Listed below are T cell receptor beta chains from one sample, sequenced in a study of cytomegalovirus exposure and HLA in healthy donors. Assay: immunoSEQ multiplex PCR; the TCRdb copy retains only in-frame clones and omits some. The sample shows some 130,000 clones, approximately 80% of them seen only once. What was sequenced was PBMCs. These receptors were collected from a man between 25 and 39 years old in good health and CMV-seronegative. Each CDR3 is given with its conserved first and last residue. D genes are given only for firm matches. Clone sizes are given selectively: once, few, many, or a class where the clone is expanded.

j_gene	abundance	d_gene	v_gene	CDR3nt	CDR3aa
TRBJ2-5	-	TRBD1	TRBV18	TGTGCCAGCTCACCACGAACAGGGGTTGGGGAGACCCAGTACTTC	CASSPRTGVGETQYF
TRBJ1-1	few	TRBD1	TRBV4-1	TGCGCCAGCAGCCAAGGAGACAGGGGAAATACTGAAGCTTTCTTT	CASSQGDRGNTEAFF
TRBJ1-2	-	-	TRBV27	TGTGCCAGCAGTACCGCCCGGGGCTATGGCTACACCTTC	CASSTARGYGYTF
TRBJ2-7	-	TRBD1	TRBV29-1	TGCAGCGTTGAGGTTGACAGGGACGAGCAGTACTTC	CSVEVDRDEQYF
TRBJ1-5	-	TRBD1	TRBV19	TGTGCCAGTAGGATTGGACAGGGGACCAATCAGCCCCAGCATTTT	CASRIGQGTNQPQHF
TRBJ2-7	-	-	TRBV7-9	TGTGCCAGCAGTTCCGACCGACTCCCGCACTACGAGCAGTACTTC	CASSSDRLPHYEQYF
TRBJ2-3	-	-	TRBV29-1	TGCAGCGTTGACATGACTGACAGCACAGATACGCAGTATTTT	CSVDMTDSTDTQYF
TRBJ1-2	-	-	TRBV30	TGTGCCTGGAGTAGGTCCGGAGATGGCTACACCTTC	CAWSRSGDGYTF
TRBJ2-7	-	-	TRBV20-1	TGCAGTGCTAGTATCAGATCCGAGCAGTACTTC	CSASIRSEQYF
TRBJ2-7	-	TRBD2	TRBV10-3	TGTGCCATCCCCACGGGGGGGGACTCCTACGAGCAGTACTTC	CAIPTGGDSYEQYF
TRBJ2-7	-	TRBD1	TRBV27	TGTGCCAGCAGTTTCTCCCGAGGGGGCCCGATGGAGTCCTACGAGCAGTACTTC	CASSFSRGGPMESYEQYF
TRBJ2-3	once	TRBD1	TRBV5-1	TGCGCCAGCAGCTTGGACAGGGGGACAGATACGCAGTATTTT	CASSLDRGTDTQYF
TRBJ2-3	-	-	TRBV7-9	TGTGCCAGCAGCTTAGCGGGCTACTTTCGTTTT	CASSLAGYFRF
TRBJ1-5	-	-	TRBV29-1	TGCAGCGCTCGAACCGGGGCTGGAGGGGAGCCCCAGCATTTT	CSARTGAGGEPQHF
TRBJ2-1	-	-	TRBV4-3	TGCGCCAGCAGCCAAGAGAATATCCTGCGGTCCAGCTCCTACAATGAGCAGTTCTTC	CASSQENILRSSSYNEQFF
TRBJ2-1	-	TRBD1	TRBV30	TGTGCCTGGCTACCGGGACAGGTTAAAAATGAGCAGTTCTTC	CAWLPGQVKNEQFF
TRBJ2-3	-	-	TRBV4-1	TGCGCCAGCAGCCAAGAATTCCTAGTTACAGATACGCAGTATTTT	CASSQEFLVTDTQYF
TRBJ2-5	-	TRBD1	TRBV29-1	TGCAGCGCTCTAGACAGGGGATTAGGCGAGACCCAGTACTTC	CSALDRGLGETQYF
TRBJ2-2	-	-	TRBV30	TGTGCCTGGAGTGGGGGGGGCGCCGGGGAGCTGTTTTTT	CAWSGGGAGELFF
TRBJ2-6	-	-	TRBV11-3	TGTGCCAGCAGCCAGGACTCTGGGGCCAACGTCCTGACTTTC	CASSQDSGANVLTF
TRBJ1-1	-	-	TRBV28	TGTGCCAGCAGCCCTCCGCGAACTGAAGCTTTCTTT	CASSPPRTEAFF
TRBJ1-5	-	-	TRBV9	TGTGCCAGCAGCGTAGGGGAGTCCGATCAGCCCCAGCATTTT	CASSVGESDQPQHF
TRBJ2-7	-	-	TRBV6-1	TGTGCCAGCAAGGGAGGCGCTAGCTCCTACGAGCAGTACTTC	CASKGGASSYEQYF
TRBJ2-6	-	-	TRBV28	TGTGCCAGCAGTTATTCGGGGGTTGCCAACGTCCTGACTTTC	CASSYSGVANVLTF
TRBJ2-1	-	-	TRBV2	TGTGCCAGCAGTGAAACTAGCCTGAGCTCCTACAATGAGCAGTTCTTC	CASSETSLSSYNEQFF
TRBJ2-7	-	TRBD1	TRBV19	TGTGCCAGTAGTATCACAGGGGGCGCTTTCAACGAGCAGTACTTC	CASSITGGAFNEQYF
TRBJ1-1	-	-	TRBV28	TGTGCCAGCAGCCAACAGGGACGGGATGAAGCTTTCTTT	CASSQQGRDEAFF